The clone carrying this TCR beta chain was seen many times. These data are taken from a study of patients and donors after allogeneic stem cell transplantation. Each CDR3 protein is one row after TCRdb ran MiXCR on the RT-PCR reads. Of tens of thousands of distinct CDR3 sequences in the sample, 5% were seen once. The source material was blood, either unsorted or a sorted T cell fraction (not recorded which). This receptor was taken from a human donor who was either an allogeneic HSCT recipient or a stem cell or donor lymphocyte infusion donor (not recorded which). It is not recorded whose cells these are; they may come from a transplant donor.

CDR3 bases: TGCAGTGCTAGATTCCCAGGGGTCACTGAAGCTTTCTTT. Its translation: CSARFPGVTEAFF. The chain employs TRBV20-1 and TRBJ1-1; weak D call: TRBD1 (6 bases). The germline V gene encodes CDR1 DFQATT and CDR2 SNEGSKA (reference sequence). The CDR3 sequence is 13 residues long. V was cut by 2 bases and J by 4 bases, with 11 bases left in between.